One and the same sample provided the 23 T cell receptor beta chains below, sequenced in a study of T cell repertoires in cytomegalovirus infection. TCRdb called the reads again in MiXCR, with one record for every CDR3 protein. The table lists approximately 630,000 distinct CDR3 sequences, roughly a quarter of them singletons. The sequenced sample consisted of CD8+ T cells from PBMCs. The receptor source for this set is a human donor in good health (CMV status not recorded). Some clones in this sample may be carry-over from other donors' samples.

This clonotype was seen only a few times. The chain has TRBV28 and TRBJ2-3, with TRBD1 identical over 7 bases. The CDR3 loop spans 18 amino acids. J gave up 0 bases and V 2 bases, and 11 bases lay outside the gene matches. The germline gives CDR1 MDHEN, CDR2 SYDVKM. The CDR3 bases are TGTGCCAGCAGTTTAAGTCCTACTACGGGACAGAGCACAGATACGCAGTATTTT. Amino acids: CASSLSPTTGQSTDTQYF.

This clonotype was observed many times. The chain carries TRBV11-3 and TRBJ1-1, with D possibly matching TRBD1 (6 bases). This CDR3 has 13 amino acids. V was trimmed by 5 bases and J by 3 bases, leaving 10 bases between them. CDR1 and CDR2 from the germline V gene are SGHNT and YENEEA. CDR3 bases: TGTGCCAGCAGCGAGGAGGGGGACACTGAAGCTTTCTTT. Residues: CASSEEGDTEAFF.

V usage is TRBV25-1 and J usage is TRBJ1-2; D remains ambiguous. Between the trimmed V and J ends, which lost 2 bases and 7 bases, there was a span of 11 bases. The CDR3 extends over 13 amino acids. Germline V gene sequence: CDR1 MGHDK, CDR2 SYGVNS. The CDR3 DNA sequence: TGTGCCAGCAGTGAAGGTCAATGGAGTGGCTACACCTTC. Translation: CASSEGQWSGYTF.

CDR3 in amino acids: CASALTGKGEQFF. The CDR3 region has the DNA TGTGCCAGCGCGCTCACAGGGAAGGGTGAGCAGTTCTTC. The chain uses TRBV13 and TRBJ2-1; a weak D match, TRBD1 (6 bases). The CDR3 is 13 residues long. V was cut by 8 bases and J by 9 bases, with 17 bases left in between. Germline-derived CDR1 and CDR2 are PRHDT and FYEKMQ (reference sequence). The whole variable domain, remainder taken from reference TRBV13 and TRBJ2-1, is AAGVIQSPRHLIKEKRETATLKCYPIPRHDTVYWYQQGPGQDPQFLISFYEKMQSDKGSIPDRFSAQQFSDYHSELNMSSLELGDSALYFCASALTGKGEQFFGPGTRLTVL.

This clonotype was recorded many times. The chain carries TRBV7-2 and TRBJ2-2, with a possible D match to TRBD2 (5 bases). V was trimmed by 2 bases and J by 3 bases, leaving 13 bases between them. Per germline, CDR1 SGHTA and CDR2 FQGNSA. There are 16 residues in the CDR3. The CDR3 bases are TGTGCCAGCAGCTTAAATCAGGTCGGGGACACCGGGGAGCTGTTTTTT. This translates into CASSLNQVGDTGELFF.

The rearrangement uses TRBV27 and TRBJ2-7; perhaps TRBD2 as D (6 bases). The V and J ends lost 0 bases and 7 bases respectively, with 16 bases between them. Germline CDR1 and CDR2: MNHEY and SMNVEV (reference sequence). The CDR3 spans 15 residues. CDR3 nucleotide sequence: TGTGCCAGCAGTTTATCCCCTACCGGGAGTACGGAGCAGTACGTC. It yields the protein CASSLSPTGSTEQYV.

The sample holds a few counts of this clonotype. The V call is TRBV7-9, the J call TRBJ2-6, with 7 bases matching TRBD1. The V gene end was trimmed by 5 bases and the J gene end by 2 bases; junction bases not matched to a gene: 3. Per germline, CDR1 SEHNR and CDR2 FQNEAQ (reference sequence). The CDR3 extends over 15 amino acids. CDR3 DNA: TGTGCCAGCAGCAGCAGGGGGACTGGGGCCAACGTCCTGACTTTC. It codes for CASSSRGTGANVLTF.

CDR3 sequence: CASSRDRGRTEQFF. The CDR3 DNA reads TGCGCCAGCAGCCGCGATAGGGGGCGCACTGAGCAGTTCTTC. This sequence joins TRBV4-1 and TRBJ2-1; TRBD1 agrees at 7 bases. This CDR3 comprises 14 residues. Per germline, CDR1 MGHRA and CDR2 YSYEKL. V shed 4 bases, J shed 9 bases, and the junction held 9 bases outside the gene matches.

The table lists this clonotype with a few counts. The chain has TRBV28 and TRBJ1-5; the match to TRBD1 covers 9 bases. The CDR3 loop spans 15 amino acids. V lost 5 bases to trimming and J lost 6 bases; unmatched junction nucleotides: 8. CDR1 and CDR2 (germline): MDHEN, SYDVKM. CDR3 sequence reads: CASSRRDREGQPQHF. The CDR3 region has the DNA TGTGCCAGCAGTCGCCGGGACAGGGAGGGTCAGCCCCAGCATTTT.

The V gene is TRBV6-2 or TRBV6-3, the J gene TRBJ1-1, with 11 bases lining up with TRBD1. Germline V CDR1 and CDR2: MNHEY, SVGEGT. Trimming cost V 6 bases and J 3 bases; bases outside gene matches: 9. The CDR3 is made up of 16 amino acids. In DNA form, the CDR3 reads TGTGCCAGCAGAGCTCCGGGACAGGGGGTGGACACTGAAGCTTTCTTT. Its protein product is CASRAPGQGVDTEAFF.

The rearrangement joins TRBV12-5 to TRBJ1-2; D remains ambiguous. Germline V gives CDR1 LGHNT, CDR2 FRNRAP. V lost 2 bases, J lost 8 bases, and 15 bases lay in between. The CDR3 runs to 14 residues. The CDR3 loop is CASGLPGSYLGYTF. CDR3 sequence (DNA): TGTGCTAGTGGTTTGCCTGGATCTTATTTGGGCTACACCTTC.

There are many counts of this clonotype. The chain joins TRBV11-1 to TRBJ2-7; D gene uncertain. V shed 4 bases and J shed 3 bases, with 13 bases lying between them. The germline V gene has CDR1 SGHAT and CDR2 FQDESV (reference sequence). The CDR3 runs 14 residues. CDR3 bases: TGTGCCAGCAGCTCCGGGCACTACGGCTACGAGCAGTACTTC. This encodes CASSSGHYGYEQYF. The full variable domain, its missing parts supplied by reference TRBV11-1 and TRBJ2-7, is EAEVAQSPRYKITEKSQAVAFWCDPISGHATLYWYRQILGQGPELLVQFQDESVVDDSQLPKDRFSAERLKGVDSTLKIQPAELGDSAMYLCASSSGHYGYEQYFGPGTRLTVT.

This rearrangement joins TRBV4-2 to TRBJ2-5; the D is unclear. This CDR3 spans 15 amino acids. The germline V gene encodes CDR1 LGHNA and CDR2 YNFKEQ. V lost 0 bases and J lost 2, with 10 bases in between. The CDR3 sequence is CASSQDLPRQETQYF. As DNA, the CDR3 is TGTGCCAGCAGCCAAGATTTGCCTCGACAAGAGACCCAGTACTTC.

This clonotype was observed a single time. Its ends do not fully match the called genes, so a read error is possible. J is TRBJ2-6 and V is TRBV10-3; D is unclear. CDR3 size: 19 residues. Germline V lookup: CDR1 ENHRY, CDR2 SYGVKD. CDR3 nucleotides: TGTGCCATCAGTGAGATAGTCGTTGGGATAGACTCTGGGACCAACGTCCTGACTTTC. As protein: CAISEIVVGIDSGTNVLTF.

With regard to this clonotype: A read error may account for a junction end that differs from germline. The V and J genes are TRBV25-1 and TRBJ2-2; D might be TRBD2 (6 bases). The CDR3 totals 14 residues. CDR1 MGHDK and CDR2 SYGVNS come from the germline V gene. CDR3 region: CASSEWVTGGELLF. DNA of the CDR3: TGTGCCAGCAGTGAATGGGTGACTGGCGGGGAGCTGTTATTT.

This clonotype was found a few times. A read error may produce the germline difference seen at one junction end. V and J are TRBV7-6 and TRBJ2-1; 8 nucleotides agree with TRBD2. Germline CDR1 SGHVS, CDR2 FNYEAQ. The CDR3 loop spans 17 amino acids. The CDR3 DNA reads TGTGCTAGCAGCTCCCGATTGGGACTAGGGTCCTACAATGAGCAGTTCTTC. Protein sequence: CASSSRLGLGSYNEQFF.

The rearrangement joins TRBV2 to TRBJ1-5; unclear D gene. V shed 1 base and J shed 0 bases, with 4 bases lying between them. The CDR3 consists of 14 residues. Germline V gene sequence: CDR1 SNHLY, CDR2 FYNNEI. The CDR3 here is CASSEDYSNQPQHF. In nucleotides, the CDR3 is TGTGCCAGCAGTGAAGACTATAGCAATCAGCCCCAGCATTTT.

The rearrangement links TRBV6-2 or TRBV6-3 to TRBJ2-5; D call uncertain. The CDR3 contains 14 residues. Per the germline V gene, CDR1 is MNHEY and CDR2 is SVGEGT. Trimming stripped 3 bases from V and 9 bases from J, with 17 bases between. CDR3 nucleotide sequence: TGTGCCAGCAGTTATCCCGGGCTAGGGATGGCCCAGTACTTC. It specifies CASSYPGLGMAQYF.

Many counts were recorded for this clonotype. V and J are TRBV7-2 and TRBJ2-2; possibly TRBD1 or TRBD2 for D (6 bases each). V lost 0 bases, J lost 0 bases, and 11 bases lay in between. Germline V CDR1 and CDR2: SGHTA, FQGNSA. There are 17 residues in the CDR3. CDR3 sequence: CASSLASGGSNTGELFF. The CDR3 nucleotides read TGTGCCAGCAGCTTAGCGTCCGGGGGCTCGAACACCGGGGAGCTGTTTTTT.

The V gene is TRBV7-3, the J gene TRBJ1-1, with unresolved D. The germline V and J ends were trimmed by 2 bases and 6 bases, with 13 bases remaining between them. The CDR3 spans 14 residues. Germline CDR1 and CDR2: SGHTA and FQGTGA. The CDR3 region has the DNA TGTGCCAGCAGCTTAGTAAGCAGTACGGCTGAAGCTTTCTTT. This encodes CASSLVSSTAEAFF.

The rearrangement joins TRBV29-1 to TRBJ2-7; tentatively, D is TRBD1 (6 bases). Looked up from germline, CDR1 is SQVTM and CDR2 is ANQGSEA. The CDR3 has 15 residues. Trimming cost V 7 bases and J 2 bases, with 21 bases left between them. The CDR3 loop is CSANGTPDSPYEQYF. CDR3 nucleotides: TGCAGCGCCAACGGAACGCCGGACAGCCCCTACGAGCAGTACTTC.

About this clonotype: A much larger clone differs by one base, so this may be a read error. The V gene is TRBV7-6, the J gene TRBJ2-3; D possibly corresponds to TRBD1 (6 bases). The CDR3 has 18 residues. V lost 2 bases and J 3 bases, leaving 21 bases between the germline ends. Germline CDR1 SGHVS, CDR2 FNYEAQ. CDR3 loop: CASSLRHTGPVGTDTQYF. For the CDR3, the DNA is TGTGCCAGCAGCTTACGCCACACAGGGCCTGTAGGGACAGATACGCAGTATTTT.

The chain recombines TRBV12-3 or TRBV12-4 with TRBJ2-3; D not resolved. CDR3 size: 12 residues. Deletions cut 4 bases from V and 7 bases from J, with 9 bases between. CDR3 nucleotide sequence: TGTGCCAGCAGTTGGACCCTCAATACGCAGTATTTT. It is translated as CASSWTLNTQYF.